This entry is about one T cell receptor beta chain. The antigen is unknown. From the RACE reads, TCRdb called clonotypes with MiXCR, one entry per CDR3 protein. The table records roughly 180,000 distinct CDR3 sequences, roughly 14% of them present only once. Time point reported: patch test 1, 2 weeks after DPC sensitization. Treatment meaning: therapeutic diphenylcyclopropenone sensitization with weekly scalp DPC. Venepuncture was done earlier than the placement of each patch test. Germline loops: CDR1 MNHEY, CDR2 SVGAGI. The length of the CDR3 is 15 residues. V lost 0 bases and J 6 bases, leaving 9 bases between the germline ends. These data originate in a study of human T cells and chemical hapten exposure. Study details: There were weekly diphenylcyclopropenone doses to the scalp for patients throughout the roughly 24-week study.

General study results and limits: There were significantly more large CDR3 similarity clusters among expanded TCRs than among controls. Those TCRs sitting above 1 in 1000 frequency stayed the same with DPC sensitization.

This chain uses TRBV6-5 with TRBJ1-6, with unresolved D. Sequenced material: whole blood, taken in connection with sensitization to the hapten diphenylcyclopropenone (DPC). This receptor was taken from a young woman with alopecia areata. Some clones in this sample may be carry-over from other donors' samples. The chain's CDR3 is CASSYSGFGNSPLHF. The CDR3, as DNA: TGTGCCAGCAGTTACTCGGGATTTGGTAATTCACCCCTCCACTTT.